Below are 4 T cell receptor beta chains sequenced from a single sample in a study of spatial heterogeneity in lung cancer. Time point noted: sample taken at primary tumor resection. TCRdb recomputed calls from the 5' RACE reads with MiXCR, one row per CDR3 protein. There are approximately 40,000 distinct CDR3 sequences in the sample; approximately 6.2% occur only once, and roughly two fifths lies in the top ten. Here the sequenced sample was PBMCs, taken at surgery. The receptors here all came from a female donor with early-stage non-small cell lung cancer.

This clonotype has ten or more counts. The V call is TRBV6-2 or TRBV6-3, the J call TRBJ1-1; D unclear. Trimming pared 9 bases from V and 6 bases from J, leaving 11 bases between. The germline gives CDR1 MNHEY, CDR2 SVGEGT. CDR3 size: 11 residues. The CDR3 is CASGSGPEAFF. CDR3 coding DNA: TGTGCCAGTGGGTCGGGTCCTGAAGCTTTCTTT.

This clonotype was seen at least ten times. For the CDR3, the DNA is TGTGCCAGCAGCCAAGTCGTCGGACTAGCGGCCATCAATGAGCAGTTCTTC. This gives the protein CASSQVVGLAAINEQFF. This sequence joins TRBV14 and TRBJ2-1, with 10 nucleotides matching TRBD2. With 1 base clipped from V and 6 bases from J, the junction kept 9 bases outside the gene matches. Germline V gene data show CDR1 as SGHDN and CDR2 as FVKESK. The CDR3 has 17 residues.

There are many counts of this clonotype. The rearrangement links TRBV2 to TRBJ1-1; D remains ambiguous. The V gene's germline CDR1 is SNHLY and CDR2 FYNNEI. CDR3 size: 12 residues. V was shortened by 5 bases and J by 1 base, with 5 bases between the two germline ends. The CDR3 loop reads CASSRKNTEAFF. The CDR3 coding sequence is TGTGCCAGCAGTCGGAAGAACACTGAAGCTTTCTTT.

This clonotype was counted many times. The chain uses TRBV29-1 and TRBJ2-5, with D perhaps TRBD1 or TRBD2 (5 bases each). Trimming left V 6 bases short and J 7 bases short, with 15 bases between. In germline, CDR1 is SQVTM, CDR2 ANQGSEA. This CDR3 spans 12 amino acids. CDR3 in amino acids: CSVDRDGGTQYF. CDR3 nucleotides: TGCAGCGTCGACCGGGACGGAGGGACCCAGTACTTC. Variable domain in full (rest from reference TRBV29-1 and TRBJ2-5): SAVISQKPSRDICQRGTSLTIQCQVDSQVTMMFWYRQQPGQSLTLIATANQGSEATYESGFVIDKFPISRPNLTFSTLTVSNMSPEDSSIYLCSVDRDGGTQYFGPGTRLLVL.